The source of this T cell receptor (beta chain) is a study of blood T cells in healthy people across ages. This clonotype was observed at least ten times. Then a second PCR, running about 6 to 12 cycles, was carried out with a sample-barcoded 5' primer and a J-beta primer mix. TCRdb itself ran the 5' RACE reads through MiXCR, one entry per CDR3 protein. The data show about 970,000 distinct CDR3 sequences, roughly half seen once. Each individual donor underwent a draw of ten milliliters of peripheral blood. The material sequenced was blood. This TCR derives from a woman aged 55-69 years in good health.

The CDR3 sequence is CSAGQSYEQYF. The CDR3 nucleotides are TGCAGTGCTGGACAGTCCTACGAGCAGTACTTC. The V and J genes are TRBV29-1 and TRBJ2-7; D is perhaps TRBD1 (6 bases). Germline CDR1 SQVTM, CDR2 ANQGSEA. CDR3 length: 11 residues.